This record covers a single T cell receptor (beta chain). As processed by the authors: Counts of nucleated cells, estimated from reference gene primer amplification, were obtained. Profiled with immunoSEQ multiplex PCR; TCRdb holds only in-frame clones, not every one. V and J calls and clone size are copied from that table; D and trimming were computed from the DNA. The table lists 310,000 or so clones, 70% to 90% of them singletons, with 5% to 7.5% in the top ten. CDR3 length equals 15 residues. With V trimmed by 4 bases and J by 8 bases, 10 bases remained unmatched. CDR1 and CDR2 (germline): LGHNA, YNFKEQ. The source of the sample is a study of blood T cell repertoires in COVID-19. Turning to the study itself: The United States, Italy and Spain supplied acute and convalescent COVID-19 samples. Sample material is recorded as cDNA or gDNA derived from T cells, B-cell-depleted T cells, or PBMCs.

V gene TRBV4-2 combines with J gene TRBJ2-1; 8 nucleotides line up with TRBD2. The source is a man aged 18-30 years who had recovered from COVID-19. The sample consisted of peripheral blood. The CDR3 DNA is TGTGCCAGCAGCCCAATAGCGGGGCCCCGCCATGAGCAGTTCTTC. It encodes CASSPIAGPRHEQFF.